The 19 T cell receptor beta chains presented below share a single source sample, sequenced in a study of resident and recirculating memory T cells in vitiligo. Clones were sequenced by immunoSEQ multiplex PCR, and TCRdb holds only the in-frame ones, with some missing. Of fewer than 85,000 clones listed, around 92% are singletons. What was sequenced was blood. These receptors came from a male donor with vitiligo.

The rearrangement joins TRBV6-5 to TRBJ1-2; tentatively, D is TRBD1 (6 bases). Germline V gene lookup returns CDR1 MNHEY and CDR2 SVGAGI. CDR3 length equals 14 residues. The V end lost 6 bases, the J end lost 6 bases, and 17 bases lay between the germline ends. In nucleotides, the CDR3 is TGTGCCAGCAGCAGCCAAGGGGGAGGGAATGGCTACACCTTC. Translating it yields CASSSQGGGNGYTF.

The rearrangement joins TRBV9 to TRBJ1-5; 8 bases fit TRBD1. CDR1 is SGDLS, CDR2 YYNGEE, per germline. The trim removed 4 bases at V and 0 bases at J, leaving 6 bases unmatched. The CDR3 covers 16 residues. CDR3 sequence: CASSRGQGASNQPQHF. In DNA, the CDR3 is TGTGCCAGCAGCAGGGGGCAGGGGGCTAGCAATCAGCCCCAGCATTTT.

DNA of the CDR3: TGTGCCAGCAGAGGGGACAGCTCCTACGAGCAGTACTTC. This sequence encodes CASRGDSSYEQYF. The rearrangement joins TRBV2 to TRBJ2-7; TRBD1 matches at 7 bases. The CDR3 has 13 amino acids. CDR1 is SNHLY and CDR2 is FYNNEI in the germline V gene. J gave up 0 bases and V 6 bases, and 2 bases lay outside the gene matches.

This chain joins TRBV5-6 and TRBJ2-7; D is possibly TRBD2 (7 bases). CDR3 size: 15 residues. The germline CDR1 and CDR2 sequences are SGHDT and YYEEEE. V was clipped by 2 bases and J by 2 bases, with 14 bases between them. The CDR3 DNA reads as TGTGCCAGCAGCTTCTTAGGGGGAGGGACCTACGAGCAGTACTTC. As protein: CASSFLGGGTYEQYF. Filled out from reference TRBV5-6 and TRBJ2-7, the complete variable domain reads DAGVTQSPTHLIKTRGQQVTLRCSPKSGHDTVSWYQQALGQGPQFIFQYYEEEERQRGNFPDRFSGHQFPNYSSELNVNALLLGDSALYLCASSFLGGGTYEQYFGPGTRLTVT.

This clone was seen once. The chain is built from TRBV5-1 and TRBJ1-3; TRBD1 aligns across 9 bases. This CDR3 contains 16 residues. The germline gives CDR1 SGHRS, CDR2 YFSETQ. V dropped 3 bases and J dropped 3; count of bases not matched to a gene: 7. The CDR3 DNA is TGCGCCAGCAGCTACGAAACAGGGGGCTTTGGAAACACCATATATTTT. It yields the protein CASSYETGGFGNTIYF.

The chain combines TRBV9 with TRBJ2-7, with 8 bases lining up with TRBD1. The CDR3 has 13 residues. V was pared by 4 bases and J by 3 bases, with 3 bases of the junction left unmatched. Germline V lookup: CDR1 SGDLS, CDR2 YYNGEE. Here the CDR3 DNA reads TGTGCCAGCAGCTCTGGGACAGGCTACGAGCAGTACTTC. Protein: CASSSGTGYEQYF.

This chain connects TRBV21-1 to TRBJ2-7; the table calls TRBD1, which could not be checked here. TRBV21-1 is a known pseudogene. CDR3 length: 12 amino acids. The CDR3 here is CASSNRTVEQYF. The CDR3 bases are TGTGCCAGCAGCAACAGGACAGTCGAGCAGTACTTC.

This rearrangement joins TRBV6-1 to TRBJ2-7, with 7 bases identical to TRBD2. The germline gives CDR1 MNHNS, CDR2 SASEGT. After removal of 3 bases from V and 0 bases from J, the junction contained 17 bases not matched to a gene. The CDR3 runs 19 residues. CDR3 sequence reads: CASSDYAGSEAGFSYEQYF. In nucleotides, the CDR3 is TGTGCCAGCAGTGATTATGCGGGGTCTGAAGCGGGGTTCTCCTACGAGCAGTACTTC.

The chain employs TRBV28 and TRBJ1-3; D unresolved. V lost 1 base to trimming and J lost 0 bases, with 13 bases between them. Per the germline V gene, CDR1 is MDHEN and CDR2 is SYDVKM. This CDR3 has 17 amino acids. The CDR3, as DNA: TGTGCCAGCAGTTTATCCCCAGGTCCACCCTCTGGAAACACCATATATTTT. Translating gives CASSLSPGPPSGNTIYF.

The chain combines TRBV28 with TRBJ2-1, with D possibly TRBD2 on 6 matching bases. The V gene's germline CDR1 is MDHEN and CDR2 SYDVKM. The CDR3 sequence is 16 residues long. V lost 2 bases and J lost 3, with 14 bases in between. The CDR3 DNA sequence: TGTGCCAGCAGTTTAGGTTTTTTGCGGGACTACAATGAGCAGTTCTTC. Amino acids: CASSLGFLRDYNEQFF.

This clone was observed a single time. The V and J genes are TRBV2 and TRBJ1-2; 8 bases are shared with TRBD1. The CDR3 is made up of 14 amino acids. From germline, CDR1 is SNHLY and CDR2 FYNNEI. The J segment lost 9 bases and the V segment lost 8 bases, leaving 14 bases of the junction unmatched. This CDR3 is CASCRTGNEASYTF. CDR3 sequence (DNA): TGTGCCAGCTGTAGGACAGGGAATGAAGCCAGCTACACCTTC.

The V gene is TRBV28, the J gene TRBJ2-1, with D hard to call. This CDR3 is 12 amino acids long. Trimming stripped 5 bases from V and 9 bases from J, with 11 bases between. CDR1 and CDR2 (germline): MDHEN, SYDVKM. The CDR3 spells CASSALHSEQFF. The CDR3 DNA sequence: TGTGCCAGCAGTGCCCTTCATAGTGAGCAGTTCTTC.

The table lists this clone with a count of one. J is TRBJ2-6 and V is TRBV19; 7 bases match TRBD2. The trim removed 8 bases at V and 2 bases at J, leaving 15 bases unmatched. Germline assignment: CDR1 LNHDA and CDR2 SQIVND (reference sequence). The CDR3 consists of 18 residues. CDR3 in amino acids: CASEVQARGGTGANVLTF. The CDR3 DNA is TGTGCCAGTGAAGTTCAAGCCCGGGGAGGGACTGGGGCCAACGTCCTGACTTTC.

This rearrangement joins TRBV7-3 to TRBJ2-2; TRBD2 matches at 9 bases. The V gene end was trimmed by 5 bases and the J gene end by 4 bases; junction bases not matched to a gene: 8. CDR1 and CDR2 (germline): SGHTA, FQGTGA. This CDR3 is built from 16 residues. The CDR3 spells CASSARLAVATGELFF. The CDR3 nucleotides are TGTGCCAGCAGCGCCAGACTAGCGGTAGCCACCGGGGAGCTGTTTTTT.

V and J are TRBV7-3 and TRBJ2-5, with 9 bases that match TRBD1. The length of the CDR3 is 15 residues. CDR1 is SGHTA and CDR2 is FQGTGA in the germline V gene. V shed 5 bases and J 3 bases; nucleotides not matched to a gene: 7. In DNA form, the CDR3 reads TGTGCCAGCAGCCTCTCCGGGACAGGGAAAGAGACCCAGTACTTC. As protein: CASSLSGTGKETQYF.

The chain couples TRBV18 to TRBJ1-1, with D perhaps matching TRBD1 (5 bases). Per germline, CDR1 KGHSH and CDR2 LQKENI. The CDR3 has 15 residues. Between the trimmed V and J ends, which lost 3 bases and 5 bases, there was a span of 16 bases. The DNA for the CDR3 is TGTGCCAGCTCACCTGTCGCGGGGGGAGGGACTGAAGCTTTCTTT. Protein: CASSPVAGGGTEAFF.

V usage is TRBV10-2 and J usage is TRBJ2-3, with 7 positions matching TRBD2. This CDR3 has 13 amino acids. Trimming removed 10 bases from V and 4 bases from J; junction bases left unmatched: 8. Looked up from germline, CDR1 is WSHSY and CDR2 is SAAADI. The CDR3 region has the DNA TGCGCCACCCTTAGCGGGTGGGCAGATACGCAGTATTTT. Its protein product is CATLSGWADTQYF.

The V gene is TRBV5-1, the J gene TRBJ1-1, with 9 bases matching TRBD1. CDR1 and CDR2 (germline): SGHRS, YFSETQ. The CDR3 length is 13 residues. J was trimmed by 4 bases and V by 4 bases; bases with no gene match: 2. The chain's CDR3 is CASSTGQGTEAFF. The DNA of the CDR3 is TGCGCCAGCAGCACGGGACAGGGCACTGAAGCTTTCTTT.

This rearrangement joins TRBV6-4 to TRBJ2-3; tentatively, D is TRBD2 (6 bases). Trimming pared 3 bases from V and 2 bases from J, leaving 12 bases between. CDR3 length: 15 amino acids. From germline, CDR1 is MRHNA and CDR2 SNTAGT. This CDR3 reads CASSDGSGATDTQYF. The CDR3 DNA follows: TGTGCCAGCAGTGATGGTAGCGGTGCCACAGATACGCAGTATTTT.